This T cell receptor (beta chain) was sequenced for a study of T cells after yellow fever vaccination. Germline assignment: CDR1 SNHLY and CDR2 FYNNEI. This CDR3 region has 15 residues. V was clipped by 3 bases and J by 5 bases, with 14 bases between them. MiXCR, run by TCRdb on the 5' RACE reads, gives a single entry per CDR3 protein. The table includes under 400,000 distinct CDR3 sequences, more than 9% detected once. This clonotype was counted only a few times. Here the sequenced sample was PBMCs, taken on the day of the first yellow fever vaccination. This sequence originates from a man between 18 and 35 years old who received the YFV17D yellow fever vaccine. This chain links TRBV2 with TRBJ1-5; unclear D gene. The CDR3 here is CASSDGPLTYQPQHF. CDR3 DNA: TGTGCCAGCAGTGACGGGCCCCTTACATATCAGCCCCAGCATTTT.